This T cell receptor (beta chain) was sequenced in a study of OX40 agonist ivuxolimab in advanced cancers. Looking at the study overall: Those enrolled were 82.7% male, with a mean age of about 60 years and ages from roughly 20 to 85.

In germline, CDR1 is MDHEN, CDR2 SYDVKM. This CDR3 is 16 amino acids long. Losses at the gene ends were 2 bases for V and 2 bases for J; bases not matched to a gene: 4. The table came from immunoSEQ multiplex PCR; TCRdb's copy has only in-frame clones and leaves some out. In the table there are tens of thousands of clones, 84% of which are singletons. The TCR comes from an adult with an advanced solid tumor such as melanoma, head and neck, liver or kidney cancer. The sequencing here drew on CD4+ or CD8+ T cells sorted from blood, taken in a trial of the OX40 agonist ivuxolimab. This chain links TRBV28 with TRBJ2-7; TRBD2 agrees at 12 bases. This CDR3 reads CASSLLLAGGTYEQYF. CDR3 coding DNA: TGTGCCAGCAGTTTACTACTAGCGGGAGGTACCTACGAGCAGTACTTC.